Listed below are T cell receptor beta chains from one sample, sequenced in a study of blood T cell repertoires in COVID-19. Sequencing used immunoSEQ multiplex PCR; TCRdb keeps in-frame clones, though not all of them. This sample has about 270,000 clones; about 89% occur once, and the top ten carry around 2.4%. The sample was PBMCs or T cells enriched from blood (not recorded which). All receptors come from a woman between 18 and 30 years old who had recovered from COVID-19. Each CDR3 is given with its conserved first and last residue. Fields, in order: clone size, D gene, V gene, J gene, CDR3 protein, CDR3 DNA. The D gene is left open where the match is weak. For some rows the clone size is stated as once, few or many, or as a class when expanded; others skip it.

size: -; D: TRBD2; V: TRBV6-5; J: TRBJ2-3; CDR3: CASSYIAGESDTQYF; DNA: TGTGCCAGCAGTTACATAGCGGGGGAGTCAGATACGCAGTATTTT
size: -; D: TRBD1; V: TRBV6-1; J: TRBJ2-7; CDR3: CASSETGGSSYEQYF; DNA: TGTGCCAGCAGTGAAACAGGGGGGAGCTCCTACGAGCAGTACTTC
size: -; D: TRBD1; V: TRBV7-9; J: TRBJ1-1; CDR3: CASSRRTGATNTEAFF; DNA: TGTGCCAGCAGCCGACGGACAGGGGCTACGAACACTGAAGCTTTCTTT
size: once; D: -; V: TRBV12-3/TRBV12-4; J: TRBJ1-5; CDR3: CASTLGGNQPQHF; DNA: TGTGCCAGCACCCTCGGGGGAAATCAGCCCCAGCATTTT
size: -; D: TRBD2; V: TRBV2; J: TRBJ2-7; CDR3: CASSGRTTAGLAGGPYEQYF; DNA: TGTGCCAGCAGTGGACGGACTACTGCGGGACTAGCGGGAGGACCATACGAGCAGTACTTC
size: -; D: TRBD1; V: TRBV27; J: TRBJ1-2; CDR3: CASSPYPGTEYGYTF; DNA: TGTGCCAGCAGTCCATATCCCGGGACAGAGTATGGCTACACCTTC
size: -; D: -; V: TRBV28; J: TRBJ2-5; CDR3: CASSLSQGGQETQYF; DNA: TGTGCCAGCAGTTTATCGCAGGGTGGCCAAGAGACCCAGTACTTC
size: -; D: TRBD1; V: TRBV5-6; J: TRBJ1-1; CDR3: CASRRNRGYTEAFF; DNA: TGTGCCAGCAGACGGAACAGGGGTTACACTGAAGCTTTCTTT
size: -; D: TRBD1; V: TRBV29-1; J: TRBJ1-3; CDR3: CSVEGQGSGNTIYF; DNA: TGCAGCGTAGAGGGACAGGGTAGTGGAAACACCATATATTTT
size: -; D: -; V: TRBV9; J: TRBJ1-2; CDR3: CASSYTGTYGYTF; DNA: TGTGCCAGCAGCTACACAGGGACCTATGGCTACACCTTC
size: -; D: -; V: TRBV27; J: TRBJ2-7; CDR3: CASSLAGSLPYEQYF; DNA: TGTGCCAGCAGTTTGGCAGGTTCTTTGCCCTACGAGCAGTACTTC
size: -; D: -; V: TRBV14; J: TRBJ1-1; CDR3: CASSQLGGQDTEAFF; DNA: TGTGCCAGCAGCCAACTTGGCGGGCAGGACACTGAAGCTTTCTTT
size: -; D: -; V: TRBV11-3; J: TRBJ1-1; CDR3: CASSLDRALSINTEAFF; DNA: TGTGCCAGCAGCTTAGACAGGGCCCTCTCTATAAACACTGAAGCTTTCTTT
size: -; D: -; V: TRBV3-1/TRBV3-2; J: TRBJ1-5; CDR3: CASSQDRGAAQPQHF; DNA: TGTGCCAGCAGCCAAGATCGGGGGGCCGCACAGCCCCAGCATTTT
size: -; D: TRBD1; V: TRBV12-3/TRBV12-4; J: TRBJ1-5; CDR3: CASIDRGAQHF; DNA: TGTGCCAGCATCGACAGGGGAGCCCAGCATTTT
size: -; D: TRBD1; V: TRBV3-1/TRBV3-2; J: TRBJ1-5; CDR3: CASSQGTGGGPQHF; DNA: TGTGCCAGCAGCCAAGGGACAGGGGGGGGGCCCCAGCATTTT
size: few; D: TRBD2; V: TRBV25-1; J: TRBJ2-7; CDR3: CASSESGGRPYEQYF; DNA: TGTGCCAGCAGTGAATCCGGGGGGAGGCCCTACGAGCAGTACTTC
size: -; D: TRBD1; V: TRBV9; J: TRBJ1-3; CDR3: CASSLGTANSGNTIYF; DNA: TGTGCCAGCAGCCTCGGGACAGCAAACTCTGGAAACACCATATATTTT
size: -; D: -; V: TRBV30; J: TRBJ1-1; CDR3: CAWKDSNTEAFF; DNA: TGTGCCTGGAAGGACTCGAACACTGAAGCTTTCTTT
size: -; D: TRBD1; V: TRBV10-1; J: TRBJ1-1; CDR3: CASSRNRGTEAFF; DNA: TGCGCCAGCAGCCGTAACAGGGGAACTGAAGCTTTCTTT
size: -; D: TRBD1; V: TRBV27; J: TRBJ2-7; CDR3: CASSSLDRVNGEQYF; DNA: TGTGCCAGCAGTTCACTAGACAGGGTCAATGGGGAGCAGTACTTC
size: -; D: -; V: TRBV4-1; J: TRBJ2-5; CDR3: CASSQVPRGVQETQYF; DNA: TGCGCCAGCAGCCAAGTCCCCAGGGGAGTCCAAGAGACCCAGTACTTC